Listed below are T cell receptor beta chains from one sample, sequenced in a study of Ad26.COV2.S vaccination and SARS-CoV-2 variants. Repertoires were generated with immunoSEQ multiplex PCR, while TCRdb's copy carries only in-frame clones and drops some. This table holds some 420,000 clones, over 75% found once. The specimen was peripheral blood, collected in a trial of Ad26.COV2.S vaccine versus placebo. These receptors all stem from a person between 18 and 65 years old who received the Ad26.COV2.S COVID-19 vaccine or a placebo. The CDR3 runs from the conserved cysteine through the conserved F or W. D genes are given only for firm matches. The size of a clone is reported for some rows only, either as once, few or many, or as a class for expanded clones.

>14|.|TRBJ2-1|TRBV5-5|.
TGTGCCAGCAGCTTGAGGGGGAGAAACAATGAGCAGTTCTTC
CASSLRGRNNEQFF
>14|.|TRBJ1-5|TRBV30|.
TGTGCCTGGGGTGGAGGGATTAGCAATCAGCCCCAGCATTTT
CAWGGGISNQPQHF
>14|.|TRBJ2-7|TRBV28|.
TGTGCCAGCAGTTCCCCGGCCGGAACCTACGAGCAGTACTTC
CASSSPAGTYEQYF
>15|.|TRBJ1-5|TRBV5-8|TRBD1
TGTGCCAGCAGCTTGCAGGGGGTTAGCAATCAGCCCCAGCATTTT
CASSLQGVSNQPQHF
>18|.|TRBJ2-2|TRBV7-2|TRBD2
TGTGCCAGCAACCCCTCCCCGGGGGGGGTTCTTAGGACCGGGGAGCTGTTTTTT
CASNPSPGGVLRTGELFF
>13|.|TRBJ2-7|TRBV19|TRBD1
TGTGCCAGTAGTACACAGGGGATCTACGAGCAGTACTTC
CASSTQGIYEQYF
>18|.|TRBJ2-5|TRBV7-8|TRBD2
TGTGCCAGCAGCTTAGAACTCGCGGGGGGGCGGGTACAAGAGACCCAGTACTTC
CASSLELAGGRVQETQYF
>16|.|TRBJ2-3|TRBV3-1/TRBV3-2|.
TGTGCCAGCAGCCAACATTCTCTAGCTCCCGGAGATACGCAGTATTTT
CASSQHSLAPGDTQYF
>15|.|TRBJ2-3|TRBV6-5|.
TGTGCCAGCAGCCCGCTGACAGGTAGCACAGATACGCAGTATTTT
CASSPLTGSTDTQYF
>17|.|TRBJ1-4|TRBV28|TRBD1
TGTGCCAGCAGTTTTGCTCAGGCAGGGGGCACAAATGAAAAACTGTTTTTT
CASSFAQAGGTNEKLFF
>16|.|TRBJ2-3|TRBV7-2|TRBD2
TGTGCCAGCAGCTCATCTAAGGGACTAGGGACGAATACGCAGTATTTT
CASSSSKGLGTNTQYF
>19|.|TRBJ2-7|TRBV10-1|TRBD1
TGCGCCAGCAGATTTCCCGGGACAGGGATTTCTAAACCGACCTACGAGCAGTACTTC
CASRFPGTGISKPTYEQYF
>15|.|TRBJ1-4|TRBV5-1|.
TGCGCCAGCAGCTCGTGGGGGGAGGATTCCGAAAAACTGTTTTTT
CASSSWGEDSEKLFF
>15|.|TRBJ2-7|TRBV2|.
TGTGCCAGCAGTGAAGTGGAGCGGCCCTCCTACGAGCAGTACTTC
CASSEVERPSYEQYF
>15|.|TRBJ2-5|TRBV6-4|.
TGTGCCAGCCCAAGGACAGATCAATTTTTCCGGACCCAGTACTTC
CASPRTDQFFRTQYF
>14|.|TRBJ2-3|TRBV11-3|.
TGTGCCAGCAGCCCGGGACACCAGACAGATACGCAGTATTTT
CASSPGHQTDTQYF
>18|.|TRBJ1-5|TRBV6-2/TRBV6-3|TRBD1
TGTGCCAGCAGTTACGAAATCCCCCAGGGGGGTGGCAATCAGCCCCAGCATTTT
CASSYEIPQGGGNQPQHF
>12|few|TRBJ2-3|TRBV5-1|.
TGCGCTACGGGGGCTACTACAGATACGCAGTATTTT
CATGATTDTQYF
>18|.|TRBJ1-4|TRBV5-1|.
TGCGCCAGCAGCTTGGCCTTGGACGGAAGGAGAACTAATGAAAAACTGTTTTTT
CASSLALDGRRTNEKLFF
>16|.|TRBJ2-6|TRBV5-1|.
TGCGCCAGCAGTCGGACGGTGATGTCTGGGGCCAACGTCCTGACTTTC
CASSRTVMSGANVLTF
>14|.|TRBJ2-2|TRBV7-2|TRBD2
TGTGCCAGCAGTCTAGCGGGGGACACCGGGGAGCTGTTTTTT
CASSLAGDTGELFF
>15|.|TRBJ2-3|TRBV11-2|.
TGTGCCAGCAGCTCCAGACGAGTGGACACAGATACGCAGTATTTT
CASSSRRVDTDTQYF
>16|.|TRBJ2-2|TRBV5-6|TRBD1
TGTGCCAGCAGCTCGTTTGGGACAGCTTGGACCGGGGAGCTGTTTTTT
CASSSFGTAWTGELFF
>16|.|TRBJ1-6|TRBV6-1|.
TGTGCCAGCAGTGATTCAGGTTCGGCCGTGAATTCACCCCTCCACTTT
CASSDSGSAVNSPLHF
>16|.|TRBJ2-3|TRBV13|TRBD2
TGTGCCAGCAGCTTACGGACTAGTTTTGGAACAGATACGCAGTATTTT
CASSLRTSFGTDTQYF
>13|.|TRBJ1-4|TRBV7-9|.
TGTGCCACGACTCGGGGCTCGTTTGAAAAACTGTTTTTT
CATTRGSFEKLFF
>14|.|TRBJ2-2|TRBV3-1/TRBV3-2|.
TGTGCCAGCAGCCAAGATTTCGGCACCGGGGAGCTGTTTTTT
CASSQDFGTGELFF
>12|.|TRBJ2-7|TRBV4-1|.
TGCGCCAGCACCGGAGGGGCAGGTGAGCAGTACTTC
CASTGGAGEQYF
>13|.|TRBJ2-1|TRBV7-6|.
TGTGCCAGCAGCTTAGCGTTAGGAAATGAGCAGTTCTTC
CASSLALGNEQFF
>13|.|TRBJ1-1|TRBV5-1|.
TGCGCCAGCAGCTTTAACACGGACACTGAAGCTTTCTTT
CASSFNTDTEAFF
>13|.|TRBJ1-6|TRBV20-1|.
TGCAGTGCTAGTTCAGGGTTTAATTCACCCCTCCACTTT
CSASSGFNSPLHF
>18|.|TRBJ2-2|TRBV12-1|.
TGTGCCAGCAGCTTTGAAAGTAGGGGGGTCGGAAGTTCCGGGGAGCTGTTTTTT
CASSFESRGVGSSGELFF
>15|.|TRBJ2-4|TRBV29-1|TRBD1
TGCAGCGTTGCTTGGCAGGGGGCAACCAAAAACATTCAGTACTTC
CSVAWQGATKNIQYF
>13|.|TRBJ2-1|TRBV6-6|.
TGTGCCAGCAGTCCACCAGGGGTTGGGTGGCGGTTCTTC
CASSPPGVGWRFF
>13|.|TRBJ2-7|TRBV6-2/TRBV6-3|.
TGTGCCAGCAGTCAGGAGAGCTCCTACGAGCAGTACTTC
CASSQESSYEQYF
>16|.|TRBJ2-7|TRBV27|TRBD1
TGTGCCAGCTCCCCCCCTCCGGGACAGACATCCTACGAGCAGTACTTC
CASSPPPGQTSYEQYF
>13|few|TRBJ1-5|TRBV29-1|.
TGCAGCGTATCGATGGGGTGGAATCAGCCCCAGCATTTT
CSVSMGWNQPQHF
>16|.|TRBJ2-5|TRBV7-2|TRBD1
TGTGCCAGCAGCTTAGGGTTGACAGGGGACTGGGAGACCCAGTACTTC
CASSLGLTGDWETQYF
>16|.|TRBJ1-6|TRBV7-3|.
TGTGCCAGCAGCTTAATATCCGGGAGAGATAATTCACCCCTCCACTTT
CASSLISGRDNSPLHF
>15|.|TRBJ2-3|TRBV5-1|.
TGCGCCAGCAGCTTGGAGTGGGACCCTAGGGATACGCAGTATTTT
CASSLEWDPRDTQYF
>14|once|TRBJ2-7|TRBV6-2/TRBV6-3|.
TGTGCCAGCAGTTACCTGGGAAACTCCTACGAGCAGTACTTC
CASSYLGNSYEQYF
>16|.|TRBJ2-5|TRBV28|.
TGTGCCAGCACTCCCCGGGGCTACACTTACCAAGAGACCCAGTACTTC
CASTPRGYTYQETQYF
>15|.|TRBJ2-3|TRBV7-3|TRBD1
TGTGCCAGCAGCTTAGGGACAGGGGCCCCAGATACGCAGTATTTT
CASSLGTGAPDTQYF
>14|.|TRBJ2-1|TRBV7-2|.
TGTGCCAGCAGCTTTGATCTAGGCCCGAATGAGCAGTTCTTC
CASSFDLGPNEQFF
>14|.|TRBJ2-7|TRBV6-5|.
TGTGCCAGCAGTCTCGGGGGACCCTCCTACGAGCAGTACTTC
CASSLGGPSYEQYF
>16|once|TRBJ2-5|TRBV13|TRBD2
TGTGCCAGCAGCTGGCGCGGGGGGCCTCAACGGGAGACCCAGTACTTC
CASSWRGGPQRETQYF
>16|.|TRBJ1-1|TRBV7-3|.
TGTGCCAGCAGCCATGGGTCGGGAGCAGAGAACACTGAAGCTTTCTTT
CASSHGSGAENTEAFF
>15|.|TRBJ1-4|TRBV27|.
TGTGCCAGCAGTGTGACCGGGACAACTAATGAAAAACTGTTTTTT
CASSVTGTTNEKLFF
>13|.|TRBJ1-5|TRBV19|.
TGTGCCAGTAGTCCAGGGCGCAATCAGCCCCAGCATTTT
CASSPGRNQPQHF
>16|.|TRBJ1-3|TRBV11-3|.
TGTGCCAGCAGCTTAGATGGGCAAGCCTCTGGAAACACCATATATTTT
CASSLDGQASGNTIYF